A single sample is the source of the 2 T cell receptor beta chains below, sequenced in a study of T cell changes during pregnancy in multiple sclerosis. Measured with immunoSEQ multiplex PCR; TCRdb has only the in-frame clones, and not every one. The table records tens of thousands of clones, almost 95% of them present only once. Source: peripheral blood, taken in the first trimester of pregnancy. The receptors were gathered from a female donor with multiple sclerosis, enrolled in a pregnancy study.

This clone came up a few times. CDR3 amino acids: CASSYGTGGYGYTF. The CDR3 nucleotides read TGTGCCAGCAGTTACGGGACAGGGGGGTATGGCTACACCTTC. The J gene is TRBJ1-2, the V gene TRBV7-9; 11 bases are a match to TRBD1. The germline V gene has CDR1 SEHNR and CDR2 FQNEAQ (reference sequence). This CDR3 has 14 amino acids. Trimming removed 6 bases from V and 5 bases from J; junction bases left unmatched: 5.

The chain couples TRBV7-9 to TRBJ1-6; TRBD1 matches at 11 bases. Germline V gives CDR1 SEHNR, CDR2 FQNEAQ (reference sequence). Losses at the gene ends were 1 base for V and 9 bases for J; bases not matched to a gene: 8. This CDR3 spans 17 amino acids. CDR3 sequence: CASSLGTGGVNSSPLHF. The CDR3 nucleotides are TGTGCCAGCAGCTTAGGGACAGGGGGCGTGAATTCTTCACCCCTCCACTTT.